The text below deals with one TCR beta chain. According to the study, genomic DNA was the template for TCR beta VDJ and CDR3 profiling. TCRdb recomputed calls from the reads with MiXCR, one row per CDR3 protein. The sample lists about 190,000 distinct CDR3 sequences, less than 70% occurring once. These data originate in a study of CD8+CD57+ T cells in acquired aplastic anemia. V gave up 5 bases and J gave up 3 bases, with 13 bases separating them. Looked up from germline, CDR1 is SGHTA and CDR2 is FQGNSA. There are 15 residues in the CDR3. The rearrangement links TRBV7-2 to TRBJ2-2; TRBD2 is a possible D gene (5 bases). Sequenced: sorted CD4+, CD8+, or CD8+CD57+ T cells (not recorded which) from PBMCs. This clonotype originated in a human donor in good health, serving as a control. The CDR3 protein is CASSLGRLDTGELFF. The DNA for the CDR3 is TGTGCCAGCAGCCTAGGGAGATTGGACACCGGGGAGCTGTTTTTT.